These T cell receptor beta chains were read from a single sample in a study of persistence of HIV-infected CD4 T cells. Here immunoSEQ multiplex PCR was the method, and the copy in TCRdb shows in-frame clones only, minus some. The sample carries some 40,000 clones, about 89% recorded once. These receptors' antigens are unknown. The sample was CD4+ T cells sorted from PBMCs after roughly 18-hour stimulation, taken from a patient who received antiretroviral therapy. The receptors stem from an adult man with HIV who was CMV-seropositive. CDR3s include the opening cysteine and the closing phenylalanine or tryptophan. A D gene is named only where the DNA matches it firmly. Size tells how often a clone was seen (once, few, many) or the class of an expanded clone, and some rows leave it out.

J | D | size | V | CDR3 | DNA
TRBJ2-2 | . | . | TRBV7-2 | CASSTTGIGELFF | TGTGCCAGCAGTACAACAGGGATCGGGGAGCTGTTTTTT
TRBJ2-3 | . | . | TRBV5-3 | CARSFPDTQYF | TGTGCCAGAAGCTTTCCAGATACGCAGTATTTT
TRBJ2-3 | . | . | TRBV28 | CASRLPGPRTDTQYF | TGTGCCAGCAGACTGCCGGGACCACGCACAGATACGCAGTATTTT
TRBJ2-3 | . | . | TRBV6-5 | CASSYRYSGGTDTQYF | TGTGCCAGCAGTTACCGTTATAGCGGTGGCACAGATACGCAGTATTTT
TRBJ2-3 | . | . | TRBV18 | CASYEGRRESTDTQYF | TGTGCCAGCTACGAGGGACGACGAGAAAGCACAGATACGCAGTATTTT
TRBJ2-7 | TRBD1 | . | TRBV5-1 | CASWGQDSSYEQYF | TGCGCCAGCTGGGGACAGGATTCCTCCTACGAGCAGTACTTC
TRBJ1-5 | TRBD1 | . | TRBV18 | CASSPDRKDQPQHF | TGTGCCAGCTCTCCGGACAGGAAAGATCAGCCCCAGCATTTT
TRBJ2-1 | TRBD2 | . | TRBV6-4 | CASSTAGGHNDQFF | TGTGCCAGCAGTACCGCGGGGGGTCACAATGATCAGTTCTTC
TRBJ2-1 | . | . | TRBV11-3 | CASSLGGAGFYNEQFF | TGTGCCAGCAGCTTAGGAGGGGCCGGGTTTTACAATGAGCAGTTCTTC
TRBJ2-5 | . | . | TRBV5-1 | CASSLAGQGQWETQYF | TGCGCCAGCAGCTTGGCCGGGCAGGGGCAATGGGAGACCCAGTACTTC
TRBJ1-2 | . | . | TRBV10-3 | CAISEPGGGRPDYGYTF | TGTGCCATCAGTGAGCCCGGGGGGGGGAGGCCTGACTATGGCTACACCTTC
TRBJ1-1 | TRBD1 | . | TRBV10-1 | CASSRQGGTEAFF | TGCGCCAGCAGCCGACAGGGAGGGACTGAAGCTTTCTTT
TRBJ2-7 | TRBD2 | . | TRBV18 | CASSPRLAGRSYEQYF | TGTGCCAGCTCACCTCGCCTAGCGGGGAGGTCCTACGAGCAGTACTTC
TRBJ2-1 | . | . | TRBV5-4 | CASRSGLEDYNEQFF | TGTGCCAGCAGGTCCGGACTGGAGGATTACAATGAGCAGTTCTTC
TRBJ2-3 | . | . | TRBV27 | CASNRVSSTDTQYF | TGTGCCAGTAACCGGGTATCCAGCACAGATACGCAGTATTTT
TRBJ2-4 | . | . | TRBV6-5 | CASRLEAAKNIQYF | TGTGCCAGCCGGCTAGAAGCGGCCAAAAACATTCAGTACTTC
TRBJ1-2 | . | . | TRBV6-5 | CASSHRVDTYGYTF | TGTGCCAGCAGCCACAGGGTCGACACCTATGGCTACACCTTC
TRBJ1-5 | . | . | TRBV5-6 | CASSLGPTQPQHF | TGTGCCAGCAGCTTGGGACCGACCCAGCCCCAGCATTTT
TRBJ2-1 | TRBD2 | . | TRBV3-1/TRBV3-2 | CASSQGLAGYNEQFF | TGTGCCAGCAGCCAAGGGCTAGCGGGCTACAATGAGCAGTTCTTC
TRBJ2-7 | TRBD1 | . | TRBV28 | CASSLSDRGLYEQYF | TGTGCCAGCAGTTTATCGGACAGGGGGCTATACGAGCAGTACTTC
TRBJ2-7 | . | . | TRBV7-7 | CASSLALGQSYEQYF | TGTGCCAGCAGCTTAGCCCTAGGACAGTCCTACGAGCAGTACTTC
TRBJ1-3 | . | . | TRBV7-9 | CASSPQALGNTIYF | TGTGCCAGCAGCCCCCAGGCTCTCGGAAACACCATATATTTT
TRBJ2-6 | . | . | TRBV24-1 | CATSDSTRGISGANVLTF | TGTGCCACCAGTGATTCGACACGGGGGATCTCTGGGGCCAACGTCCTGACTTTC
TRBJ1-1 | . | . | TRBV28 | CASSLLGAADTEAFF | TGTGCCAGCAGTTTACTTGGGGCTGCGGACACTGAAGCTTTCTTT
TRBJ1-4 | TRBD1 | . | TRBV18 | CASSPTGLGEKLFF | TGTGCCAGCTCACCGACAGGGCTTGGCGAAAAACTGTTTTTT
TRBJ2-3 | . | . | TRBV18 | CASSSTGPSTDTQYF | TGTGCCAGCTCGTCGACCGGCCCTTCCACAGATACGCAGTATTTT
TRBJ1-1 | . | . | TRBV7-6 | CASSLVSGLNTEAFF | TGTGCCAGCAGCTTAGTGTCTGGACTTAACACTGAAGCTTTCTTT
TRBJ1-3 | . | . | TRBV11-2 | CASSLERSGQLSGNTIYF | TGTGCCAGCAGCTTAGAGCGGTCGGGACAACTCTCAGGAAACACCATATATTTT
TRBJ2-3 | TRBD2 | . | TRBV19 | CASTSSGGPTDTQYF | TGTGCCAGTACCTCTAGCGGGGGACCCACAGATACGCAGTATTTT
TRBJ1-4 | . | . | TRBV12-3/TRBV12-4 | CASGKEEKLFF | TGTGCCAGCGGAAAGGAGGAAAAACTGTTTTTT
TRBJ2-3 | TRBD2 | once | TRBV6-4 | CASRRDYRTDTQYF | TGTGCCAGCCGCCGGGACTACCGCACAGATACGCAGTATTTT
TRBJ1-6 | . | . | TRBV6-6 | CASSLAIRVGQPLHF | TGTGCCAGCAGTCTTGCTATAAGGGTGGGACAACCCCTCCACTTT
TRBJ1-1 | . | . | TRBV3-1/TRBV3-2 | CASSQAPTKIFLASRAEAFF | TGTGCCAGCAGCCAGGCCCCGACCAAGATTTTTCTGGCATCTAGGGCTGAAGCTTTCTTT
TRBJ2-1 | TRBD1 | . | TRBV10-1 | CASSFGQGREQFF | TGCGCCAGCAGTTTCGGACAGGGCCGTGAGCAGTTCTTC
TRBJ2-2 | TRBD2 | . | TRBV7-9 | CASSPTRASGASGELFF | TGTGCCAGCAGCCCCACGCGGGCTAGCGGGGCGAGCGGGGAGCTGTTTTTT
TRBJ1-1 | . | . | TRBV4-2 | CASSQAVFEGTEAFF | TGTGCCAGCAGCCAAGCGGTCTTTGAGGGCACTGAAGCTTTCTTT
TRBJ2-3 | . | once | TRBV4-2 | CASSQDRASGTDTQYF | TGTGCCAGCAGCCAAGACCGGGCTTCTGGCACAGATACGCAGTATTTT
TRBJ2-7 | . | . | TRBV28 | CASSWDPSSYEQYF | TGTGCCAGCAGCTGGGACCCGAGCTCCTACGAGCAGTACTTC
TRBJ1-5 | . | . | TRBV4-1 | CASSQELGGYSNQPQHF | TGCGCCAGCAGCCAAGAGTTGGGTGGATATAGCAATCAGCCCCAGCATTTT
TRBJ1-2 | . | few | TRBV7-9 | CASSGGPYGYTF | TGTGCCAGCAGCGGGGGGCCCTATGGCTACACCTTC